This T cell receptor (beta chain) derives from a study of shared clonotypes between healthy human individuals (TCRdb year 2020). With regard to the full study: The cohort comprised a couple of women and a few men aged 18 to 49 years. Between about 0.85 and 9.5 billion PBMCs per donor were obtained by leukapheresis. Different laboratories and diverse techniques were used to prepare libraries and sequence TCR repertoires, to increase sequencing depth and limit assay-specific biases. For each donor, three plates each were used for CD4 naive and CD4 memory, two plates were used for CD8 naive, and one plate was used for CD8 memory. Blood TCR repertoires of a handful of healthy adults were deeply sequenced to estimate repertoire size and the extent of clonotype sharing between individuals.

The germline V gene yields MDHEN for CDR1 and SYDVKM for CDR2. Between the V and J ends, shortened by 8 bases and 5 bases respectively, the junction contains 19 bases. The CDR3 sequence holds 15 residues, the cysteine and phenylalanine included. Kept here is only the CDR3 DNA, which spans 45 bases and is read in frame from base 1. General findings and caveats noted by the study authors: Sharing across a handful of donors was observed for about 5% of naive CD4, 3% to 3.5% of naive CD8, 2.3% of memory CD4, and around 0.4% of memory CD8 clonotypes. The small number of donors limited the genetic and exposure-history diversity represented. Pairwise subsampling indicated that sequencing depth was expected to affect the degree of clonotype sharing among donors. Rarefaction of sorted-subset datasets indicated incomplete sequencing despite the large sequencing depth. Naive subsets generally had larger estimated clonotype richness than memory subsets. Sampling was limited to blood, and TCR repertoires in tissue likely differ from TCR repertoires in blood. Compared with non-shared clonotypes, clonotypes shared by all four sorted-subset donors had higher generation probabilities.

This clone was seen only a few times. The antigen it recognizes is unknown. No much larger clonotype is one base removed from it; base qualities were not supplied. Using the deep immunoSEQ assay, multiplex PCR amplified TCR CDR3 regions from genomic DNA. Extracted genomic DNA from each cell subset was spread evenly across all wells of several immunoSEQ 96-well plates, with each plate serving as a replicate. For sorted subsets, around 200 ng genomic DNA, equal to some 30,000 T cell genomes, was loaded into each replicate PCR. Purified libraries were quantified with a Qubit 3.0 fluorometer, sized on a Bioanalyzer 2100, and re-quantified with the KAPA Library Quantification kit. Every immunoSEQ 96-well plate was sequenced on a dedicated single-read 150-cycle Illumina NextSeq 550 flow cell. On the study's bioinformatics: Because only junctional sequences without quality scores were contained in the immunoSEQ output, filtering matching that applied to full-length reads could not be performed. Sequences were annotated with PyIR, a Python wrapper for IgBLAST v1.9, and V/J genes and CDR3 were assigned using IMGT germline references. Reads with weak V/J assignments (E-value above 1e-6), missing CDR3, stop codons, out-of-frame junctions, or ambiguous translated residues were removed. V3J clonotypes were defined by identical inferred V gene, J gene, and CDR3 amino acid sequence. To compute the percentage overlap between repertoires, the number of shared unique clonotypes was divided by the size of the smaller repertoire. Repertoire richness was assessed with RTK rarefaction, the Chao1 estimator, and Recon v2.1 estimates of unobserved clonotypes. Generation probabilities were computed with OLGA for all TCRbeta clonotypes obtained by the gDNA method from four donors. The source is immuneACCESS, and TCRdb retained only in-frame sequences with V and J called. Part of the clones is not carried over; for the studies checked, unresolved V genes explain less than half of this, and the remainder is unexplained. The D gene and trimming were derived from the DNA, and the V and J assignments and clone size from that table. In all, the sample holds 2,500,000 or so clones, and roughly 90% of those were seen once. 0.37% of the sample goes to the ten largest clones.

The donors were healthy, HIV-negative adults with no recently reported acute infections or vaccinations. Every donor was a Caucasian adult residing in Nashville, Tennessee, USA. CD4+ T cells were enriched by magnetic negative selection; naive cells were then positively selected on CD45RA, and the negative fraction formed the memory subset. Blood was collected by leukapheresis, and PBMCs were isolated by Ficoll-Histopaque density gradient centrifugation and then cryopreserved in liquid nitrogen vapor phase. Analytical flow cytometry was used to check the purity and quantity of every magnetically sorted T cell population. Genomic DNA was isolated from every sorted fraction and measured by UV absorbance on a Nanodrop 2000c.

The sample consisted of naive CD4+ T cells from PBMCs. The cell subset or site label, as the study defines it: CD45RA+ positively selected. Rearrangement joined TRBV28 to TRBJ1-5; the best D guess is TRBD1, with 5 bases matching. The TCR sequence derives from a man between 18 and 29 years old in good health. Some clones in this sample may be carry-over from other donors' samples. The DNA is TGTGCCAGCCATTTTGCCTCGAGGGGATATCAGCCCCAGCATTTT. Translation gives CASHFASRGYQPQHF.